This TCR beta chain was obtained from a study of cytomegalovirus exposure and HLA in healthy donors. J was trimmed by 2 bases and V by 1 base; bases with no gene match: 5. The CDR3 runs 15 residues. The germline CDR1 and CDR2 sequences are MNHNS and SASEGT. The PCR was carried out with 60 Vbeta primers and 13 Jbeta primers. TCRdb keeps only in-frame clones here, not all; method: immunoSEQ multiplex PCR. This sample carries about 96,000 clones, 65% to 85% of them seen once, and the ten largest clones take around 3%. Notes on this clone: Its antigen is as yet unknown.

Study observations and caveats: Earlier analysis found most TCR beta V segments productive about 87% or about 30% of the time. In terms of immune exposure information, only CMV serostatus was available. A later analysis showed HLA-associated TCR beta chains outstripping equally common others in clonal expansion.

Material: PBMCs. The receptor was isolated from a female donor in good health and CMV-seropositive. This chain joins TRBV6-1 and TRBJ2-7; 7 nucleotides match TRBD2. For the CDR3, the DNA is TGTGCCAGCAGTGAAGACCGGGACTATCCCTACGAGCAGTACTTC. Its translation: CASSEDRDYPYEQYF.